These 14 T cell receptor beta chains were sequenced from one sample in a study of shared clonotypes between healthy human individuals. Produced via immunoSEQ multiplex PCR; TCRdb's table is partial and in-frame only. This table has about half a million clones, more than 70% appearing once. What was sequenced was PBMCs. Receptors were obtained from a woman in her forties in good health. Some clones in this sample may be carry-over from other donors' samples.

V usage is TRBV28 and J usage is TRBJ1-2; weak D call: TRBD1 (6 bases). Germline V gives CDR1 MDHEN, CDR2 SYDVKM. This CDR3 has 12 amino acids. Trimming took 10 bases from V and 6 from J, leaving 15 bases between them. CDR3 residues: CAISLGGDGYTF. The DNA of the CDR3 is TGTGCCATCTCACTAGGGGGTGATGGCTACACCTTC.

This chain uses TRBV5-1 with TRBJ2-2; D gene unclear. CDR1 is SGHRS, CDR2 YFSETQ, per germline. The CDR3 spans 15 residues. V lost 6 bases and J lost 5, with 17 bases in between. CDR3 sequence: CASTQDRGDTGELFF. CDR3 bases: TGCGCCAGCACTCAGGACCGAGGTGATACCGGGGAGCTGTTTTTT.

As to this clone: Other DNA sequences of this sample code for an identical CDR3. The chain combines TRBV30 with TRBJ1-2; D possibly corresponds to TRBD1 (5 bases). Germline loops: CDR1 GTSNPN, CDR2 SVGIG (reference sequence). V lost 0 bases to trimming and J lost 5 bases, with 7 bases between them. This CDR3 has 12 amino acids. CDR3 bases: TGTGCCTGGAGTGTAGGGGATTATGGCTACACCTTC. Its translation is CAWSVGDYGYTF. The variable domain in full, with the rest retrieved from reference TRBV30 and TRBJ1-2, is SQTIHQWPATLVQPVGSPLSLECTVEGTSNPNLYWYRQAAGRGLQLLFYSVGIGQISSEVPQNLSASRPQDRQFILSSKKLLLSDSGFYLCAWSVGDYGYTFGSGTRLTVV.

The chain couples TRBV19 to TRBJ1-2, with 9 nucleotides matching TRBD1. Trimming removed 6 bases from V and 4 bases from J; junction bases left unmatched: 3. Per the germline V gene, CDR1 is LNHDA and CDR2 is SQIVND (reference sequence). There are 13 residues in the CDR3. The CDR3 nucleotides are TGTGCCAGTAGCCTACAGGGGGCCTATGGCTACACCTTC. Translating it yields CASSLQGAYGYTF.

V gene TRBV4-1 combines with J gene TRBJ2-6; D is undetermined. There are 14 residues in the CDR3. Trimming took off 1 base at V and 3 bases at J, with 4 bases between the two ends. Germline V CDR1 and CDR2: MGHRA, YSYEKL. CDR3 DNA sequence: TGCGCCAGCAGCCAAGGAGGTGGGGCCAACGTCCTGACTTTC. Encoded protein: CASSQGGGANVLTF.

The rearrangement uses TRBV5-1 and TRBJ2-3, with 10 bases aligning to TRBD2. This CDR3 is 13 amino acids long. Germline CDR1 reads SGHRS; CDR2 reads YFSETQ. The trim removed 8 bases at V and 1 base at J, leaving 1 base unmatched. CDR3 DNA: TGCGCCAGTGGGACTAGCGGCACAGATACGCAGTATTTT. Translation: CASGTSGTDTQYF.

The chain is built from TRBV7-2 and TRBJ1-2; no firm D call. CDR1 and CDR2 (germline): SGHTA, FQGNSA. CDR3 size: 12 residues. V was cut by 3 bases and J by 8 bases, with 10 bases left in between. Written as DNA, the CDR3 is TGTGCCAGCAGCTTTTTGGTGGAAGGCTACACCTTC. Translated: CASSFLVEGYTF. The variable domain in full, completed from reference TRBV7-2 and TRBJ1-2, reads GAGVSQSPSNKVTEKGKDVELRCDPISGHTALYWYRQSLGQGLEFLIYFQGNSAPDKSGLPSDRFSAERTGGSVSTLTIQRTQQEDSAVYLCASSFLVEGYTFGSGTRLTVV.

V usage is TRBV15 and J usage is TRBJ2-7, with 9 bases matching TRBD1. The CDR3 runs 15 residues. Trimming at V came to 0 bases and at J to 5 bases, leaving 5 bases not matched to a gene. The germline V gene encodes CDR1 LNHNV and CDR2 YYDKDF (reference sequence). CDR3 DNA sequence: TGTGCCACCAGCAGAGATGGACAGGGGAGTGACGAGCAGTACTTC. It codes for CATSRDGQGSDEQYF.

For this clone: A far bigger clonotype differs at one base, so this is likely a read error. This chain uses TRBV29-1 with TRBJ1-1; no reliable D call. The CDR3 runs 11 residues. Germline-derived CDR1 and CDR2 are SQVTM and ANQGSEA. V lost 3 bases, J lost 6 bases, and 8 bases lay in between. CDR3 bases: TGCAGCGTTGAGAAAGAGGCTGAAGCTTTCTTT. As protein: CSVEKEAEAFF.

This clone was recorded at least ten times. V gene TRBV4-2 combines with J gene TRBJ2-3; perhaps TRBD2 as D (6 bases). The V gene's germline CDR1 is LGHNA and CDR2 YNFKEQ. CDR3 length equals 16 residues. Trimming stripped 1 base from V and 2 bases from J, with 13 bases between. CDR3 sequence (DNA): TGTGCCAGCAGCCAAGGGGGCGGGACTCCCACAGATACGCAGTATTTT. This sequence encodes CASSQGGGTPTDTQYF.

This chain uses TRBV15 with TRBJ2-7; D call uncertain. Germline V lookup: CDR1 LNHNV, CDR2 YYDKDF (reference sequence). With 4 bases removed from V and 4 bases from J, the gap between germline ends came to 11 bases. The CDR3 loop spans 13 amino acids. CDR3 nucleotide sequence: TGTGCCACCAGCACAGGAAAATCATACGAGCAGTACTTC. Protein sequence: CATSTGKSYEQYF.

The count of this clone is one. A far larger clone is only one base removed, so a read error is likely. The V call is TRBV2, the J call TRBJ2-7; the D is unclear. The CDR3 is 12 amino acids. Germline-derived CDR1 and CDR2 are SNHLY and FYNNEI. V was trimmed by 5 bases and J by 3 bases, leaving 8 bases between them. CDR3 sequence reads: CASSLGLYEQYF. CDR3 DNA sequence: TGTGCCAGCAGTCTCGGTCTCTACGAGCAGTACTTC.

This clone was detected many times. Other DNA sequences within the sample encode an identical CDR3. The chain links TRBV28 to TRBJ1-2; D ambiguous. The CDR3 loop spans 11 amino acids. The germline CDR1 and CDR2 sequences are MDHEN and SYDVKM. The V end lost 6 bases, the J end lost 7 bases, and 9 bases lay between the germline ends. CDR3 protein: CASRPTRGYTF. DNA for the CDR3: TGTGCCAGCAGACCTACACGTGGCTACACCTTC.

The sample holds a few counts of this clone. This chain connects TRBV18 to TRBJ2-1; the D is unclear. Trimming took 0 bases from V and 10 from J, leaving 10 bases between them. Germline CDR1 is KGHSH and CDR2 is LQKENI. This CDR3 contains 13 residues. The DNA of the CDR3 is TGTGCCAGCTCACCACCGAAAGACGGGGAGCAGTTCTTC. Protein product: CASSPPKDGEQFF.